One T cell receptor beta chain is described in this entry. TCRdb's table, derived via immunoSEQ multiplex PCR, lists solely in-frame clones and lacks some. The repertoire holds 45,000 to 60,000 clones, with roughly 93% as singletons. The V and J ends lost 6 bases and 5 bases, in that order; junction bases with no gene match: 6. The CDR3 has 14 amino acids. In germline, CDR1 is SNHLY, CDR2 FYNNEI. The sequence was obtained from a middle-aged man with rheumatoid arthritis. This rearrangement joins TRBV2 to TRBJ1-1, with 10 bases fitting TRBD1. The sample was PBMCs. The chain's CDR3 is CASSRQGATTEAFF. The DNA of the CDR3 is TGTGCCAGCAGCCGACAGGGGGCGACTACTGAAGCTTTCTTT.